This T cell receptor (beta chain) emerged from a study of cytomegalovirus exposure and HLA in healthy donors (dated by TCRdb to 2016 to 2017). Notes on the research overall: An earlier analysis of approximately 640 of the donors reported about 250 Gb of sequence data and some 100 million unique TCR beta sequences from about 180 million T cells. HLA typing covered class I and class II loci at four-digit resolution. The study used immunosequencing to profile the T cell repertoires of several hundred subjects and linked those repertoires to cytomegalovirus serostatus. Genome-wide SNP genotypes for about 65% of the 666 donors were used in a later genetic analysis, which treated that subset as a discovery cohort. Every repertoire in the discovery cohort had been generated on one and the same sequencing platform. Of the approximately 370 genotyped donors, more than 75% were placed in the genetic ancestry cluster associated with self-reported Caucasian donors. Because of strong linkage in the cohort, five DR-DQ haplotypes were treated as single units for association and clustering. Approximately 310 gigabases of sequencing data and 70 million to 85 million unique TCR sequences were included in an early release covering 500 to 750 HLA-typed donors. Donor age, sex, ethnicity and CMV serostatus were collected together with the repertoire data. A later analysis re-analyzed previously published TCR beta repertoires from roughly 600 donors and added high-resolution HLA genotyping to study TCR occurrence patterns. Rather than drawing on any new phenotypic data, the later analysis identified candidate immune exposures from TCR beta sequences and the way those sequences occurred across donors. Among around 400 genotyped donors of the cohort, an average of about 240,000 unique TCR beta nucleotide sequences was sequenced per donor, of which roughly 18% were non-productive. To predict cytomegalovirus infection status, the study combined high-throughput TCR immunosequencing, statistical association of individual TCRs with disease status, and machine learning. An earlier analysis of a few hundred of the donors applied high-throughput TCR beta sequencing to assess whether each TCR beta V gene segment acted as functional or pseudogenic. The study was designed to test whether signatures of past pathogen exposure could be identified by cataloging public T cell receptors. The number of donors typed differed by locus, with 629-630 for A, B, C, DRB1 and DQB1, around 500 for DQA1, about 610 for DPA1, and around 450 for DPB1. A separate validation cohort of 90 to 150 different subjects was used in addition to the roughly 620-subject first cohort. Points the paper makes about the study in general: A later analysis found that most CMV-associated TCR beta chains appeared HLA-restricted, with HLA associations seemingly driven largely by CMV exposure. Cytomegalovirus status was reported to be diagnosed by the classifier with high specificity and sensitivity in both the original and validation cohorts. In a later analysis, HLA-associated TCR beta chains were found to be more clonally expanded and to have lower generation probabilities than equally common non-associated chains. In the study, about 150 TCR beta chains were listed as associated with cytomegalovirus. Because counts were too low, seventeen rarely observed V segments, including chromosome 9 orphons, were excluded from the earlier analysis of several hundred of the donors. Because HLA typing was unavailable for some donors at each locus, only the typed subset was used in association tests. The only immune exposure information available for the cohort was CMV serostatus. In vitro tests confirmed that a few of the cytomegalovirus-associated TCR beta chains recognize cytomegalovirus antigens. Only TCR beta chains were sequenced in this cohort, and the absence of alpha or paired-chain data limited detectable features. Strong co-occurrence of HLA alleles, especially DR and DQ, made assigning TCR associations to individual alleles difficult. Roughly uniform sequencing depth across donors was assumed in presence/absence analyses, although this assumption may not hold. A cluster of highly shared sequence variants was judged likely to be a technical artifact of the sequencing pipeline. Compared with the roughly 700-donor mean, donors in an Asian-associated ancestry cluster had fewer N-insertions in productive TCRs, according to a later genetic analysis. A further reported finding was that TCR beta sequences accurately predicted the HLA-A and HLA-B alleles for most subjects in the first cohort. The authors suggested that the approach could potentially be extended to other disease states and immunological phenotypes. Several of the top co-occurrence clusters appeared to be linked to parvovirus B19, influenza, CMV and Epstein-Barr virus, according to a later analysis. An association between a missense DCLRE1C variant and V-gene and J-gene trimming of TCR beta chains was found in a later genetic analysis and replicated in an independent cohort. While some public TCRs were present in many individuals, most TCR sequences turned up only very rarely across donors. In a later analysis, around 17,000 TCR beta sequences were associated with specific HLA alleles at a false discovery rate of 0.05. Linkage disequilibrium might explain the correlated functional status among segregating V segments, but an unknown experimental factor could not be ruled out. In an earlier analysis of about 550 of the donors, most TCR beta V segments were observed in productive rearrangements about 87% or about 30% of the time, broadly matching IMGT annotations. Some IMGT-functional V segments, including TRBV6-2 and TRBV6-3, could not be told apart with the 87-base-pair reads, so those segments were excluded. In a later analysis, the rate of TCR association differed among HLA loci, with DRB1 alleles having the most associated TCRs and HLA-C alleles having the fewest.

In total, 666 healthy bone marrow donors made up the cohort. Cohort members were all nominally healthy when sampled, although unrecorded immune exposures were likely present. The donor tested CMV seropositive and was one of the 289 seropositive cohort members. A peripheral blood sample was provided by each donor, and peripheral blood mononuclear cells were used for TCR beta sequencing. The Qiagen DNeasy Blood Extraction Kit was used to extract genomic DNA from the blood cell samples. The V end loses 3 bases and the J end loses 1 base, and a stretch of 14 bases separates them. The cysteine opens and the phenylalanine closes a CDR3 of 15 amino acids. Only the CDR3 DNA is retained, 45 bases long and in frame from the first base. The germline V gene sets CDR1 to SGHRS and CDR2 to YFSETQ. About this clone itself: Its binding antigen is unknown. It has no much larger one-base neighbor in the sample; base qualities were not kept.

The method was the immunoSEQ multiplex PCR assay. The multiplex PCR relied on a mix of 60 forward primers for TCR Vbeta segments and 13 reverse primers for TCR Jbeta segments. The CDR3 region of rearranged TCR beta genes was amplified from genomic DNA by a multiplex PCR assay. The amplified TCR beta libraries were sequenced on the Illumina HiSeq System as 87-base-pair reads. In the source study's methods: A later analysis tallied 75 million to 85 million unique TCR beta chains across the approximately 670 repertoires, and about 10 million of those chains were shared by two or more donors. To remove PCR and sequencing errors, raw reads were error-corrected and collapsed into unique sequences using a nearest-neighbor algorithm that merged closely related sequences. CDR3 sequences were aligned to IMGT reference sequences to assign V, D and J gene segments. For a sequence to be retained, at least a six-nucleotide match to both a V gene segment and a J gene segment was required. Rearrangements were classified as productive when the CDR3 lacked stop codons and remained in frame with V and J, and all other rearrangements were classified as non-productive. CDR3 was defined according to IMGT convention as the region running from the second conserved V-encoded cysteine to the conserved J-encoded phenylalanine. In an earlier analysis of 587 of the donors, sequences lacking an unambiguous match to a single V gene segment were excluded. An earlier analysis of just under 600 of the donors called V segments functional above 56.7% productive rearrangements and segregating when the between-donor standard deviation exceeded 5%. A statistical classification framework was built for diagnosing cytomegalovirus status from the catalog of TCR beta chain sequences. In a later analysis, TCR nucleotide sequences were compared against IMGT/GENE-DB human TR gene sequences so that V and J genes could be assigned. The TCRdist pipeline was used in a later analysis to assign CDR3 sequences and most-parsimonious VDJ recombination scenarios. A later analysis defined each TCR beta chain by its CDR3 amino acid sequence plus V-gene family, and excluded reads lacking a unique V-gene family. As a way to deal with suspected cross-contamination and a sequencing artifact, a later analysis dropped 450 to 700 nucleotide sequences that were highly shared and had low generation probability. For each public chain, a later analysis derived a clonal expansion index from normalized ranks of inferred template counts within each repertoire. Generation probabilities in a later analysis came from a VDJ recombination model fitted to out-of-frame rearrangements, and those results were checked against IGoR. In a later analysis, hypergeometric tests were used to score TCR-TCR, TCR-HLA and TCR-CMV co-occurrence, with a repertoire-size bias correction applied to TCR pairs. A later analysis estimated false discovery rates by permuting HLA or CMV assignments 20 times. In a later analysis, co-occurring TCRs were grouped with DBSCAN, and TCRdist sequence similarity was added when clustering was performed within HLA-allele-positive subsets. For co-occurrence clustering, repertoires with fewer than 30,000 or more than 120,000 public chains were excluded, along with five or six repertoires with anomalous nucleotide sharing. TCRdb provides this immuneACCESS table in a form limited to in-frame rearrangements. Some clones are lacking; in checked studies, under half of them reflect an unresolved V gene, and why the rest are absent is not known. V, J and clone size were drawn from that table, and D and trimming were deduced from the DNA. The sample table shows some 150,000 clones, and 60% to 80% are seen once. 3.7% of the sample is taken by the ten largest.

The sequenced sample consisted of PBMCs. This TCR derives from a man aged 25-45 years in good health and CMV-seropositive. The rearranged segments are TRBV5-1 and TRBJ2-7; no confident D gene assignment can be made. The nucleotide sequence is given as TGCGCCAGCAGCTCCTCCGGGTCCCAGTCCTACGAGCAGTACTTC. The resulting protein is CASSSSGSQSYEQYF.